This TCR beta chain was sequenced during a study of post-analysis software for immune sequencing data. Overall study results and limits: Same-batch preparations were strongly co-clustered by F measure. The study found TRBV5-6, TRBV5-1 and TRBV20-1 among roughly 5 TRBV segments more frequent in patients than controls.

With V trimmed by 0 bases and J by 3 bases, 14 bases remained unmatched. Germline-derived CDR1 and CDR2 are SQVTM and ANQGSEA. The CDR3 loop spans 18 amino acids. This clonotype was counted ten times or more. Its antigen is unknown. Unique molecular identifiers tagged the TCR beta cDNA libraries. Each CDR3 protein gets one entry after TCRdb re-called the PCR reads with MiXCR. This sample has roughly 800,000 distinct CDR3 sequences, with roughly 30% found just once. The sample consisted of blood. This receptor was obtained from a girl aged 5 to 17 with multiple sclerosis. The V and J genes are TRBV29-1 and TRBJ2-3, with TRBD2 identical over 8 bases. CDR3 bases: TGCAGCGTTGAAGATCTTCGGGAGGGAGGATCGGGTACAGATACGCAGTATTTT. It yields the protein CSVEDLREGGSGTDTQYF.